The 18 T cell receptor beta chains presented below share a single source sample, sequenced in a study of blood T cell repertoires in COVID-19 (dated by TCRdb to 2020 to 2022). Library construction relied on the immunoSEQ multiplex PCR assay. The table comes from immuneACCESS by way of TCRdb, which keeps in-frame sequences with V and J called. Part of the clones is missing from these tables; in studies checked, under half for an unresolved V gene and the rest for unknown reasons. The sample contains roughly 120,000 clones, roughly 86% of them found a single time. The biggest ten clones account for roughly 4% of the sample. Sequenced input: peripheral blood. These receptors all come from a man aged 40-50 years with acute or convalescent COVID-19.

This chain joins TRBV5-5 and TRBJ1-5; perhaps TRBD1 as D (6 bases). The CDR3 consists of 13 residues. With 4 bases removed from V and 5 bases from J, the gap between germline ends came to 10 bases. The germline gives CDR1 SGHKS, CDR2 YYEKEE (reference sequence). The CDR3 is CASSTQGYQPQHF. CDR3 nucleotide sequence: TGTGCCAGCAGCACCCAGGGGTATCAGCCCCAGCATTTT.

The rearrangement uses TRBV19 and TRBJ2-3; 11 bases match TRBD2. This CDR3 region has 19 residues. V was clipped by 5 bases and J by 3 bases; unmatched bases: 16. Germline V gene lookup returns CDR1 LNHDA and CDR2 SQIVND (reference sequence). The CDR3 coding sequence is TGTGCCAGTAGTCTGCCCCCCAATCTAGCGGGGGGCCGAACAGATACGCAGTATTTT. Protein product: CASSLPPNLAGGRTDTQYF.

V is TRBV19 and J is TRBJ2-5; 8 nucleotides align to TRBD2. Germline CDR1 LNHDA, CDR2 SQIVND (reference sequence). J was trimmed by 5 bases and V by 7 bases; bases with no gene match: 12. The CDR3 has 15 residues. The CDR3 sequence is CASMGLAGGEETQYF. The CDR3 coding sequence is TGTGCCAGTATGGGGCTAGCGGGTGGCGAGGAGACCCAGTACTTC. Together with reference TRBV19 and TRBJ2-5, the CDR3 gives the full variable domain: DGGITQSPKYLFRKEGQNVTLSCEQNLNHDAMYWYRQDPGQGLRLIYYSQIVNDFQKGDIAEGYSVSREKKESFPLTVTSAQKNPTAFYLCASMGLAGGEETQYFGPGTRLLVL.

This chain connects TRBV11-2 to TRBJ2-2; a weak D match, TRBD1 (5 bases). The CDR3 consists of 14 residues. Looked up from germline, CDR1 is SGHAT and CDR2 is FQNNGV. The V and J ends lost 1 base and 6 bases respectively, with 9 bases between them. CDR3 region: CASSLARAAGELFF. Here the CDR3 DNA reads TGTGCCAGCAGCTTAGCCAGGGCCGCCGGGGAGCTGTTTTTT.

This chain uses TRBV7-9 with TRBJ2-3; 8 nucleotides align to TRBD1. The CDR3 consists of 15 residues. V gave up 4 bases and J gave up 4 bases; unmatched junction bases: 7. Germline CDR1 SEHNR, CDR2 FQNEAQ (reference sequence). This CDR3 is CASSWTGLVADTQYF. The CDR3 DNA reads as TGTGCCAGCAGCTGGACAGGGCTTGTTGCAGATACGCAGTATTTT.

CDR3 protein: CASSRDSSYEQYF. CDR3 nucleotides: TGTGCCAGCAGCCGCGACAGCTCCTACGAGCAGTACTTC. The V call is TRBV7-9, the J call TRBJ2-7; D possibly corresponds to TRBD1 (5 bases). The germline V gene has CDR1 SEHNR and CDR2 FQNEAQ (reference sequence). The CDR3 is 13 residues long. V was shortened by 5 bases and J by 0 bases, with 8 bases between the two germline ends.

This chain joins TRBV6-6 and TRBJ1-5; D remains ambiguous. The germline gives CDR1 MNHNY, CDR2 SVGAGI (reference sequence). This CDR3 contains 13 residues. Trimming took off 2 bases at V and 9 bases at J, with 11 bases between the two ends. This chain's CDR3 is CASSYDGVPPQHF. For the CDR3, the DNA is TGTGCCAGCAGTTACGACGGGGTACCGCCCCAGCATTTT.

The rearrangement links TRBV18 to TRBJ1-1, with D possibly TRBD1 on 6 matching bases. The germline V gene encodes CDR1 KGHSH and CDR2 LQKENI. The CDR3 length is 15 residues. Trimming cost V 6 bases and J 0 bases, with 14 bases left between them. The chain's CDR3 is CASSVTGDMNTEAFF. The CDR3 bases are TGTGCCAGCTCGGTGACAGGAGATATGAACACTGAAGCTTTCTTT.

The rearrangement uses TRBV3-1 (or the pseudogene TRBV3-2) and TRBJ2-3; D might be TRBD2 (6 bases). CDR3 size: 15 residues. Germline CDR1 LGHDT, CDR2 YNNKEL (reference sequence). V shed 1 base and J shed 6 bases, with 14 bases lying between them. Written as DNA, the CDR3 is TGTGCCAGCAGCCAAGTCAGGAGGGGTTTGGATACGCAGTATTTT. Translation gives CASSQVRRGLDTQYF.

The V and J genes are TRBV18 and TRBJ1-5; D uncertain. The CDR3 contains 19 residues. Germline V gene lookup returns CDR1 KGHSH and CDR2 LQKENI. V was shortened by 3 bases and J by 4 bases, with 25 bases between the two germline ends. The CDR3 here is CASSPSPETARGWNQPQHF. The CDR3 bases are TGTGCCAGCTCACCGTCCCCCGAGACCGCACGCGGCTGGAATCAGCCCCAGCATTTT.

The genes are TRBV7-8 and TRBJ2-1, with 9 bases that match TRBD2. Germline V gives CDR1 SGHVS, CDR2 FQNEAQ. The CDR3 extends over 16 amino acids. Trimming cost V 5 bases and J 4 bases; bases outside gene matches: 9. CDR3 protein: CASSGAGGGSYNEQFF. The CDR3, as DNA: TGTGCCAGCAGCGGGGCGGGAGGGGGGTCTTACAATGAGCAGTTCTTC.

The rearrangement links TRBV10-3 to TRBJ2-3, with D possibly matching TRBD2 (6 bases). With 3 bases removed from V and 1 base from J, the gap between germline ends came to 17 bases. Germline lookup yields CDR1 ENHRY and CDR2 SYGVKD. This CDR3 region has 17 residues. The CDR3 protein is CAISDQIMGGGTDTQYF. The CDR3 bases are TGTGCCATCAGTGATCAAATAATGGGGGGAGGCACAGATACGCAGTATTTT.

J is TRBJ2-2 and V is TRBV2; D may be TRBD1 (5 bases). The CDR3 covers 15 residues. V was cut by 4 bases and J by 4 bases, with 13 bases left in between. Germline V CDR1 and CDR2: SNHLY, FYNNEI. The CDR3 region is CASSVGTGTTGELFF. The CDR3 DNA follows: TGTGCCAGCAGTGTCGGCACAGGAACCACCGGGGAGCTGTTTTTT. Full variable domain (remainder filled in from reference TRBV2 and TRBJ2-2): EPEVTQTPSHQVTQMGQEVILRCVPISNHLYFYWYRQILGQKVEFLVSFYNNEISEKSEIFDDQFSVERPDGSNFTLKIRSTKLEDSAMYFCASSVGTGTTGELFFGEGSRLTVL.

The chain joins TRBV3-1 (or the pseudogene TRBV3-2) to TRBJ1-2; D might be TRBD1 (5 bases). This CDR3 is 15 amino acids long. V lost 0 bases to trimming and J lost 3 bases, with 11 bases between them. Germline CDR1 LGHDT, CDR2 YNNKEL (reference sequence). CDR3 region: CASSQDIGRDYGYTF. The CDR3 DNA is TGTGCCAGCAGCCAAGATATTGGCAGGGACTATGGCTACACCTTC.

The CDR3, as DNA: TGTGCCAGCAGCTCCACAGGGATAGGCCAGCCCCAGCATTTT. As protein: CASSSTGIGQPQHF. The chain employs TRBV5-6 and TRBJ1-5; D is possibly TRBD1 (6 bases). V was pared by 3 bases and J by 7 bases, with 14 bases between. The CDR3 runs 14 residues. The germline gives CDR1 SGHDT, CDR2 YYEEEE.

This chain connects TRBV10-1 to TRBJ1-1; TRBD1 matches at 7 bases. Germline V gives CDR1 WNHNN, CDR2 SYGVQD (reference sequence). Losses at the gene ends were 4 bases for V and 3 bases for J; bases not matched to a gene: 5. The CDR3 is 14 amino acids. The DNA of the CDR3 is TGCGCCAGCAGTGGCGAAGGGGGCGACACTGAAGCTTTCTTT. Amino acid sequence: CASSGEGGDTEAFF.

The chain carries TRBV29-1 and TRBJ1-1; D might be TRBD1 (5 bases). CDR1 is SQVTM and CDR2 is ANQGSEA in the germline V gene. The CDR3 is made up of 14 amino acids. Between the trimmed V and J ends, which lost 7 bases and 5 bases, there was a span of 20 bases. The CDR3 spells CSAGGPGRRTEAFF. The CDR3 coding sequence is TGCAGCGCCGGGGGTCCAGGGCGGCGGACTGAAGCTTTCTTT. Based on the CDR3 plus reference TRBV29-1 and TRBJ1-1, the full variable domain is SAVISQKPSRDICQRGTSLTIQCQVDSQVTMMFWYRQQPGQSLTLIATANQGSEATYESGFVIDKFPISRPNLTFSTLTVSNMSPEDSSIYLCSAGGPGRRTEAFFGQGTRLTVV.

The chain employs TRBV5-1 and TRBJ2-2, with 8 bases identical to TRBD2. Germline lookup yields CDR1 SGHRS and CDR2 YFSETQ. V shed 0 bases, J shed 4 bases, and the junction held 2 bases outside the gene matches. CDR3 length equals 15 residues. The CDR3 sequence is CASSLETSATGELFF. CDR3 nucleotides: TGCGCCAGCAGCTTGGAGACTAGCGCCACCGGGGAGCTGTTTTTT.